This TCR beta chain was identified during a study of CD8 T cells in Susac syndrome. Study overall: Within the sequenced group of Susac syndrome patients, about 6 showed active disease and about eight were in remission.

After extraction with the RNeasy kit, 0.5 to 1 ug of the RNA was reverse transcribed using random hexamers. TCRdb independently ran MiXCR on the immunoSEQ multiplex PCR reads; one entry per CDR3 protein. The sample consists of over 65,000 distinct CDR3 sequences, about 92% of them appearing once. This CDR3 spans 12 amino acids. The V segment lost 6 bases and the J segment 8 bases; nucleotides outside the gene matches: 3. The germline gives CDR1 DFQATT, CDR2 SNEGSKA (reference sequence). CD8+ and CD4+ T cells taken from blood had their TCR beta sequenced. The chain joins TRBV20-1 to TRBJ1-6, with 8 nucleotides matching TRBD1. The sequencing sample was made of CD4+ T cells from PBMCs. The TCR was taken from a human donor with Susac syndrome. The CDR3 loop reads CSALDRDSPLHF. CDR3 in DNA: TGCAGTGCCCTGGACAGGGATTCACCCCTCCACTTT.